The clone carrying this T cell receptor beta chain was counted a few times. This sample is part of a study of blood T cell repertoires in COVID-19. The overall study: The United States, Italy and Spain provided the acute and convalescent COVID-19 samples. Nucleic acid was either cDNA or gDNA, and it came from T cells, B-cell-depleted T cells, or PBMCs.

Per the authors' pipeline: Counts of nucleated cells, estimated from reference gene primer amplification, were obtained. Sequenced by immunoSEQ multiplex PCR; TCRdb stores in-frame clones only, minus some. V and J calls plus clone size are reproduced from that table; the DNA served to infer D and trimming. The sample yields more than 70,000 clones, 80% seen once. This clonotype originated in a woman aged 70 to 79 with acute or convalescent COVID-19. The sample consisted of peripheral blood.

CDR3 residues: CASSEGDRDGYTF. CDR3 DNA sequence: TGTGCCAGCAGTGAGGGGGACAGGGATGGCTACACCTTC. The chain combines TRBV2 with TRBJ1-2; 9 bases fit TRBD1. Losses at the gene ends were 3 bases for V and 6 bases for J; bases not matched to a gene: 2. Germline lookup yields CDR1 SNHLY and CDR2 FYNNEI. The CDR3 totals 13 residues. The full variable domain, its missing parts supplied by reference TRBV2 and TRBJ1-2, is EPEVTQTPSHQVTQMGQEVILRCVPISNHLYFYWYRQILGQKVEFLVSFYNNEISEKSEIFDDQFSVERPDGSNFTLKIRSTKLEDSAMYFCASSEGDRDGYTFGSGTRLTVV.